The rows below give T cell receptor beta chains drawn from one sample of a study of shared clonotypes between healthy human individuals. Profiling relied on immunoSEQ multiplex PCR, and the TCRdb table lists in-frame clones only, not all of them. The top ten clones hold around 0.4% of a sample with roughly 2,500,000 clones, 93% of them seen once. The sequenced material came from naive CD4+ T cells from PBMCs. These receptors originate from a man between 18 and 35 years old in good health. Some clones in this sample may be carry-over from other donors' samples. Both conserved end residues are part of each CDR3. Not every row has a clone size; where given, it reads once, few, many or a size class.

j_call | clone_size | v_call | cdr3_aa
TRBJ2-7 | NA | TRBV5-1 | CASSLALRGNSYEQYF
TRBJ1-3 | once | TRBV10-3 | CAITDGFSGNTIYF
TRBJ1-2 | NA | TRBV9 | CASSGMDRVGGYTF
TRBJ2-1 | NA | TRBV11-2 | CASSLAGLAYNEQFF
TRBJ1-1 | NA | TRBV5-1 | CASSLGAGGLAEAFF
TRBJ2-5 | NA | TRBV10-3 | CAISESGVSWPQETQYF
TRBJ2-5 | NA | TRBV4-1 | CASSRTGWLQETQYF
TRBJ2-1 | NA | TRBV28 | CASSSGTIIYNEQFF
TRBJ2-7 | NA | TRBV6-1 | CASKIRTGHTYEQYF
TRBJ1-5 | NA | TRBV21-1 | CARPHRRFQDQPQHF
TRBJ1-2 | NA | TRBV15 | CATSRDPEDGYTF
TRBJ1-4 | NA | TRBV27 | CASSGPNEKLFF
TRBJ2-3 | NA | TRBV7-3 | CASSPHPGTADTQYF
TRBJ2-1 | NA | TRBV9 | CASSSRTSGNNEQFF
TRBJ2-1 | NA | TRBV7-2 | CASSLRGTEYNEQFF
TRBJ2-3 | NA | TRBV5-1 | CASSLGAAYTDTQYF
TRBJ2-1 | NA | TRBV10-3 | CAISAPSGTYNEQFF
TRBJ2-2 | NA | TRBV19 | CATRVPWGELFF
TRBJ1-4 | NA | TRBV2 | CASSDNRRGEKLFF
TRBJ2-7 | once | TRBV13 | CASSPQTQGQPYEQYF
TRBJ1-1 | NA | TRBV2 | CASRTQVNTEAFF
TRBJ2-1 | NA | TRBV9 | CASSVRAGGGEQFF
TRBJ2-7 | NA | TRBV5-1 | CASMYDTTYEQYF
TRBJ2-3 | NA | TRBV28 | CASSPGQDPDTQYF
TRBJ2-2 | NA | TRBV18 | CASSGDGELFF
TRBJ1-4 | NA | TRBV5-1 | CASSSATGINEKLFF